The 2 T cell receptor beta chains below come from one sample, sequenced in a study of T-cell reconstitution after alpha-beta-depleted transplantation in children. Researchers prepared the TCRbeta library using unique molecular identifiers, the study reports. Each CDR3 protein gets one entry after TCRdb re-called the PCR reads with MiXCR. The sample gives approximately 70,000 distinct CDR3 sequences, approximately 4.4% of which show up once; around 18% is in the top ten. The sample in question was PBMCs, mostly from graft donor cells, obtained 180 days after TCRalphabeta/CD19-depleted stem cell transplant. These TCRs come from a boy under two years old who had a stem cell transplant for acute myeloid leukemia, so the T cells may come from the graft donor.

This clonotype was observed at least ten times. The chain couples TRBV29-1 to TRBJ1-2, with 9 bases fitting TRBD1. Germline assignment: CDR1 SQVTM and CDR2 ANQGSEA. This CDR3 has 13 amino acids. V shed 6 bases, J shed 5 bases, and the junction held 7 bases outside the gene matches. CDR3: CSVSGTGRYGYTF. DNA of the CDR3: TGCAGCGTATCCGGGACAGGGCGGTATGGCTACACCTTC.

This clonotype has at least ten counts. The genes are TRBV12-3 or TRBV12-4 and TRBJ1-5, with D maybe TRBD1 (5 bases). The CDR3 is 15 amino acids. Trimming removed 2 bases from V and 0 bases from J, with 8 bases in between. The CDR3 coding sequence is TGTGCCAGCAGTTTATGGGGGGATAGCAATCAGCCCCAGCATTTT. Translating it yields CASSLWGDSNQPQHF.